The rows below give T cell receptor beta chains drawn from one sample of a study of blood T cell repertoires in COVID-19. The method was immunoSEQ multiplex PCR; TCRdb's version includes in-frame clones alone and lacks a portion of them. The data show approximately 350,000 clones, with more than 75% seen just once and just under 6.5% held by the top ten. Specimen: peripheral blood. Receptors were obtained from a woman between 45 and 60 years old with COVID-19, enrolled during active disease. Both conserved end residues are part of each CDR3. The order of the fields is D gene, clone size, V gene, J gene, CDR3 protein, CDR3 DNA. A D gene is named only where the DNA matches it firmly. Size values are once, few and many counts, or a class for expanded clones, and some rows have none.

D gene: .; clone size: .; V gene: TRBV19; J gene: TRBJ1-5; CDR3 protein: CASTGHNGQPQHF; CDR3 DNA: TGTGCCAGTACAGGGCACAACGGTCAGCCCCAGCATTTT
D gene: TRBD1; clone size: once; V gene: TRBV5-6; J gene: TRBJ1-5; CDR3 protein: CASSSWTGRVNQPQHF; CDR3 DNA: TGTGCCAGCAGCTCGTGGACAGGTCGAGTCAATCAGCCCCAGCATTTT
D gene: TRBD1; clone size: .; V gene: TRBV10-3; J gene: TRBJ2-2; CDR3 protein: CAISGTGRTAGELFF; CDR3 DNA: TGTGCCATATCGGGGACAGGGAGGACCGCCGGGGAGCTGTTTTTT
D gene: TRBD2; clone size: .; V gene: TRBV9; J gene: TRBJ2-5; CDR3 protein: CASSARTSGRQSQETQYF; CDR3 DNA: TGTGCCAGCAGCGCGAGGACTAGCGGGAGGCAGTCGCAAGAGACCCAGTACTTC
D gene: TRBD2; clone size: once; V gene: TRBV7-6; J gene: TRBJ2-7; CDR3 protein: CASSLNLGSGSEQYF; CDR3 DNA: TGTGCCAGCAGCTTAAATCTGGGTAGCGGGAGCGAGCAGTACTTC
D gene: .; clone size: once; V gene: TRBV6-2/TRBV6-3; J gene: TRBJ2-3; CDR3 protein: CASSPSVGISGYTDTQYF; CDR3 DNA: TGTGCCAGCAGTCCCTCGGTGGGGATTAGCGGTTACACAGATACGCAGTATTTT
D gene: .; clone size: .; V gene: TRBV3-1/TRBV3-2; J gene: TRBJ1-2; CDR3 protein: CASSQVTDTNYGYTF; CDR3 DNA: TGTGCCAGCAGCCAAGTCACAGATACTAACTATGGCTACACCTTC
D gene: .; clone size: .; V gene: TRBV6-2/TRBV6-3; J gene: TRBJ2-7; CDR3 protein: CASSNPFGRDSYEQYF; CDR3 DNA: TGTGCCAGCAGCAATCCCTTCGGGCGGGACTCCTACGAGCAGTACTTC
D gene: TRBD1; clone size: .; V gene: TRBV25-1; J gene: TRBJ2-5; CDR3 protein: CASSSQGAWEETQYF; CDR3 DNA: TGTGCCAGCAGTTCACAGGGGGCTTGGGAAGAGACCCAGTACTTC
D gene: .; clone size: .; V gene: TRBV5-1; J gene: TRBJ2-7; CDR3 protein: CASSLGGEQYF; CDR3 DNA: TGCGCCAGCAGCTTGGGAGGCGAGCAGTACTTC
D gene: TRBD1; clone size: .; V gene: TRBV11-3; J gene: TRBJ1-1; CDR3 protein: CASSLDWDREYLNTEAFF; CDR3 DNA: TGTGCCAGCAGCTTAGATTGGGACAGGGAGTACCTGAACACTGAAGCTTTCTTT
D gene: .; clone size: .; V gene: TRBV13; J gene: TRBJ1-1; CDR3 protein: CASSLEQAPEAFF; CDR3 DNA: TGTGCCAGCAGCTTAGAGCAGGCCCCTGAAGCTTTCTTT
D gene: TRBD1; clone size: .; V gene: TRBV5-1; J gene: TRBJ1-2; CDR3 protein: CASSLKGASPNYGYTF; CDR3 DNA: TGCGCCAGCAGCTTGAAGGGGGCGAGTCCCAACTATGGCTACACCTTC
D gene: .; clone size: .; V gene: TRBV6-5; J gene: TRBJ2-2; CDR3 protein: CASSYSPSWAGELFF; CDR3 DNA: TGTGCCAGCAGTTACTCCCCTAGTTGGGCCGGGGAGCTGTTTTTT
D gene: .; clone size: .; V gene: TRBV7-6; J gene: TRBJ1-1; CDR3 protein: CASSFPDGQLNTEAFF; CDR3 DNA: TGTGCCAGCAGCTTTCCGGATGGACAGCTAAACACTGAAGCTTTCTTT
D gene: .; clone size: once; V gene: TRBV18; J gene: TRBJ1-1; CDR3 protein: CASSPTTGLWTEAFF; CDR3 DNA: TGTGCCAGCTCACCAACCACGGGTTTGTGGACTGAAGCTTTCTTT
D gene: TRBD2; clone size: .; V gene: TRBV10-3; J gene: TRBJ2-1; CDR3 protein: CAISASGRASGYNEQFF; CDR3 DNA: TGTGCCATCAGTGCCAGCGGGAGGGCCTCTGGATACAATGAGCAGTTCTTC
D gene: .; clone size: .; V gene: TRBV7-6; J gene: TRBJ2-7; CDR3 protein: CASSLGAAGAGEQYF; CDR3 DNA: TGTGCCAGCAGCTTAGGGGCAGCGGGTGCTGGCGAGCAGTACTTC
D gene: .; clone size: .; V gene: TRBV6-6; J gene: TRBJ2-1; CDR3 protein: CASSRQTQKSGYNEQFF; CDR3 DNA: TGTGCCAGCAGTCGACAAACCCAAAAGAGCGGGTACAATGAGCAGTTCTTC
D gene: .; clone size: .; V gene: TRBV19; J gene: TRBJ2-4; CDR3 protein: CASSRDQTTKNIQYF; CDR3 DNA: TGTGCCAGTAGCCGGGATCAGACGACCAAAAACATTCAGTACTTC
D gene: TRBD1; clone size: .; V gene: TRBV27; J gene: TRBJ1-2; CDR3 protein: CASSPQTGAVYGYTF; CDR3 DNA: TGTGCCAGCAGTCCCCAGACAGGGGCGGTCTATGGCTACACCTTC
D gene: .; clone size: .; V gene: TRBV7-6; J gene: TRBJ2-2; CDR3 protein: CASSSPGAGRRTNTGELFF; CDR3 DNA: TGTGCCAGCAGCTCCCCGGGTGCGGGGAGGAGGACGAACACCGGGGAGCTGTTTTTT
D gene: .; clone size: .; V gene: TRBV7-2; J gene: TRBJ2-7; CDR3 protein: CASSPDPAATYEQYF; CDR3 DNA: TGTGCCAGCAGCCCCGATCCAGCGGCGACCTACGAGCAGTACTTC
D gene: TRBD2; clone size: .; V gene: TRBV6-5; J gene: TRBJ2-5; CDR3 protein: CASSRDYGETQYF; CDR3 DNA: TGTGCCAGCAGTAGGGACTACGGGGAGACCCAGTACTTC
D gene: TRBD2; clone size: .; V gene: TRBV30; J gene: TRBJ2-1; CDR3 protein: CAWRNIAGVNEQFF; CDR3 DNA: TGTGCCTGGAGAAATATAGCGGGAGTCAATGAGCAGTTCTTC
D gene: .; clone size: .; V gene: TRBV30; J gene: TRBJ1-3; CDR3 protein: CAWSRSSGLGNTIYF; CDR3 DNA: TGTGCCTGGAGTCGGTCATCAGGGCTAGGAAACACCATATATTTT
D gene: .; clone size: .; V gene: TRBV5-1; J gene: TRBJ1-5; CDR3 protein: CASSLTIKRQARSNQPQHF; CDR3 DNA: TGCGCCAGCAGCTTAACTATTAAGAGACAGGCAAGAAGCAATCAGCCCCAGCATTTT
D gene: .; clone size: few; V gene: TRBV7-9; J gene: TRBJ2-2; CDR3 protein: CASSVQANTGELFF; CDR3 DNA: TGTGCCAGCAGCGTACAAGCGAACACCGGGGAGCTGTTTTTT
D gene: TRBD2; clone size: .; V gene: TRBV3-1/TRBV3-2; J gene: TRBJ2-1; CDR3 protein: CASSQLRTSGNEQFF; CDR3 DNA: TGTGCCAGCAGCCAACTCAGGACTAGCGGGAATGAGCAGTTCTTC
D gene: TRBD1; clone size: few; V gene: TRBV18; J gene: TRBJ2-5; CDR3 protein: CASSPPPRGRWEETQYF; CDR3 DNA: TGTGCCAGCTCACCGCCCCCCAGGGGGCGTTGGGAAGAGACCCAGTACTTC
D gene: .; clone size: once; V gene: TRBV7-2; J gene: TRBJ2-3; CDR3 protein: CASSLQLARDTQYF; CDR3 DNA: TGTGCCAGCAGCTTACAACTAGCCAGAGATACGCAGTATTTT
D gene: .; clone size: .; V gene: TRBV5-1; J gene: TRBJ2-7; CDR3 protein: CASSRDSYEQYF; CDR3 DNA: TGCGCCAGCAGCCGAGACAGCTACGAGCAGTACTTC
D gene: .; clone size: .; V gene: TRBV11-2; J gene: TRBJ1-2; CDR3 protein: CASSLNRVKGYTF; CDR3 DNA: TGTGCCAGCAGCTTGAACAGGGTAAAGGGCTACACCTTC
D gene: TRBD1; clone size: .; V gene: TRBV5-1; J gene: TRBJ1-2; CDR3 protein: CASSFLGRDRGQSYGYTF; CDR3 DNA: TGCGCCAGCAGCTTTCTGGGCCGGGACAGGGGGCAAAGCTATGGCTACACCTTC
D gene: .; clone size: .; V gene: TRBV5-1; J gene: TRBJ2-1; CDR3 protein: CASSQGYFRAYNEQFF; CDR3 DNA: TGCGCCAGCAGCCAGGGTTACTTCAGAGCCTACAATGAGCAGTTCTTC
D gene: .; clone size: .; V gene: TRBV28; J gene: TRBJ2-1; CDR3 protein: CASELGTGNYNEQFF; CDR3 DNA: TGTGCCAGCGAGTTGGGGACTGGAAACTACAATGAGCAGTTCTTC
D gene: .; clone size: .; V gene: TRBV7-9; J gene: TRBJ1-2; CDR3 protein: CASSEGSYGYTF; CDR3 DNA: TGTGCCAGCAGCGAGGGTAGCTATGGCTACACCTTC
D gene: TRBD1; clone size: .; V gene: TRBV9; J gene: TRBJ2-1; CDR3 protein: CASSAGTGTFF; CDR3 DNA: TGTGCCAGCAGCGCCGGGACAGGGACATTCTTC
D gene: .; clone size: .; V gene: TRBV5-1; J gene: TRBJ2-5; CDR3 protein: CASSFLSRKETQYF; CDR3 DNA: TGCGCCAGCAGCTTTCTGTCCAGAAAAGAGACCCAGTACTTC
D gene: .; clone size: .; V gene: TRBV7-2; J gene: TRBJ1-1; CDR3 protein: CASSLGQPGSTEAFF; CDR3 DNA: TGTGCCAGCAGCCTCGGACAGCCTGGTAGCACTGAAGCTTTCTTT
D gene: .; clone size: .; V gene: TRBV12-3/TRBV12-4; J gene: TRBJ2-7; CDR3 protein: CASSSDSYEQYF; CDR3 DNA: TGTGCCAGCAGCTCGGACAGCTACGAGCAGTACTTC
D gene: .; clone size: .; V gene: TRBV6-5; J gene: TRBJ1-1; CDR3 protein: CASTHRENTEAFF; CDR3 DNA: TGTGCCAGCACACACAGGGAAAACACTGAAGCTTTCTTT
D gene: TRBD1; clone size: .; V gene: TRBV15; J gene: TRBJ2-5; CDR3 protein: CATSSLGTGGHQYF; CDR3 DNA: TGTGCCACCAGCAGCCTAGGGACAGGGGGGCACCAGTACTTC
D gene: TRBD1; clone size: .; V gene: TRBV10-3; J gene: TRBJ1-1; CDR3 protein: CAIRTGFSEAFF; CDR3 DNA: TGTGCCATCAGGACAGGGTTCTCTGAAGCTTTCTTT
D gene: .; clone size: .; V gene: TRBV25-1; J gene: TRBJ2-7; CDR3 protein: CASSEYGSSYEQYF; CDR3 DNA: TGTGCCAGCAGTGAATACGGGAGCTCCTACGAGCAGTACTTC
D gene: TRBD1; clone size: .; V gene: TRBV5-1; J gene: TRBJ2-3; CDR3 protein: CASSSRDRATDTQYF; CDR3 DNA: TGCGCCAGCAGCTCTCGGGACAGGGCGACAGATACGCAGTATTTT
D gene: .; clone size: once; V gene: TRBV5-4; J gene: TRBJ1-1; CDR3 protein: CASSSKRGEGNTEAFF; CDR3 DNA: TGTGCCAGCAGCTCGAAACGTGGTGAGGGGAACACTGAAGCTTTCTTT
D gene: .; clone size: .; V gene: TRBV29-1; J gene: TRBJ1-1; CDR3 protein: CSVGTAEAFF; CDR3 DNA: TGCAGCGTTGGAACGGCTGAAGCTTTCTTT
D gene: .; clone size: .; V gene: TRBV4-3; J gene: TRBJ2-7; CDR3 protein: CASSQDMGGYEQYF; CDR3 DNA: TGCGCCAGCAGCCAAGATATGGGGGGCTACGAGCAGTACTTC
D gene: .; clone size: once; V gene: TRBV6-2/TRBV6-3; J gene: TRBJ1-2; CDR3 protein: CASSPGGYGYTF; CDR3 DNA: TGTGCCAGCAGTCCAGGAGGCTATGGCTACACCTTC